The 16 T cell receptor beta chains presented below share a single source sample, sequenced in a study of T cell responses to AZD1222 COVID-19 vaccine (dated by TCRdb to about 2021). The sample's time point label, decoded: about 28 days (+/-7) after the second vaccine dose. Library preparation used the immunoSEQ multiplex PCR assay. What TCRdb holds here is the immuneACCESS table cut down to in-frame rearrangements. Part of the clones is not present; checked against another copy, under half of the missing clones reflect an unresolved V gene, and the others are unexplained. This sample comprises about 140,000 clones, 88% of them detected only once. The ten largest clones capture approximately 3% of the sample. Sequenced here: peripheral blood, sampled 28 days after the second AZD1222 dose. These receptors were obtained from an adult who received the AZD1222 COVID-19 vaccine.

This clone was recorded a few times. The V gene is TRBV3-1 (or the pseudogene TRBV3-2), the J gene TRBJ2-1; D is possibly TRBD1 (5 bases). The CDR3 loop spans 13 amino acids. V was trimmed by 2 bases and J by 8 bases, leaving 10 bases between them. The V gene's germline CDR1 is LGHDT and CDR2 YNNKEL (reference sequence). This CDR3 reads CASSQRGRDEQFF. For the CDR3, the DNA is TGTGCCAGCAGCCAAAGGGGCAGGGATGAGCAGTTCTTC.

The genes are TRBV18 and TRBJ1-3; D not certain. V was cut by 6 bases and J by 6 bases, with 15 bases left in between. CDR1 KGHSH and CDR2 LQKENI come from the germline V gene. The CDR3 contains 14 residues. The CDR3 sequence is CASSPQRTSNTIYF. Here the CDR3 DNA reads TGTGCCAGCTCGCCCCAAAGGACGTCAAACACCATATATTTT. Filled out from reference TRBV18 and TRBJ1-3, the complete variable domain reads NAGVMQNPRHLVRRRGQEARLRCSPMKGHSHVYWYRQLPEEGLKFMVYLQKENIIDESGMPKERFSAEFPKEGPSILRIQQVVRGDSAAYFCASSPQRTSNTIYFGEGSWLTVV.

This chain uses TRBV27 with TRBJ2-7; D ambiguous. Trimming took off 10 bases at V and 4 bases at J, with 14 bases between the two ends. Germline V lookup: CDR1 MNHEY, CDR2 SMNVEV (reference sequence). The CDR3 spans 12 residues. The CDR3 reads CATRGNMYEQYF. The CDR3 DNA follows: TGTGCCACTCGCGGAAATATGTACGAGCAGTACTTC.

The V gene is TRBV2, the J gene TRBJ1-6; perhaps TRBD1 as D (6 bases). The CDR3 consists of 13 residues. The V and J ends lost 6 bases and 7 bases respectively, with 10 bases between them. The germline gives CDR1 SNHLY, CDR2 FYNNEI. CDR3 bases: TGTGCCAGCAGACAGGGAAGCAATTCACCCCTCCACTTT. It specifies CASRQGSNSPLHF.

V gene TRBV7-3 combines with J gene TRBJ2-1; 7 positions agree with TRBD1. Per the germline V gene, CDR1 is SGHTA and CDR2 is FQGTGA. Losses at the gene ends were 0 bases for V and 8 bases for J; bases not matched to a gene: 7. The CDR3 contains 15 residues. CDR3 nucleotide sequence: TGTGCCAGCAGCTTAACAGGGGGCCTTGTAGATGAGCAGTTCTTC. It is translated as CASSLTGGLVDEQFF.

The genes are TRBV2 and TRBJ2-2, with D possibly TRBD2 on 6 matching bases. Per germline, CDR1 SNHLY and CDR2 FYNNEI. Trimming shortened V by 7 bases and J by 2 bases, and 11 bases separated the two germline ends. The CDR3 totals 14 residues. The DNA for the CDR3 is TGTGCCAGCACCTGGGACTTAAACACCGGGGAGCTGTTTTTT. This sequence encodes CASTWDLNTGELFF.

CDR3 amino acids: CASSQVILGQGRTDTQYF. Here the CDR3 DNA reads TGTGCCAGCAGCCAAGTCATATTGGGACAGGGTCGCACAGATACGCAGTATTTT. V gene TRBV4-2 combines with J gene TRBJ2-3; 9 bases are shared with TRBD1. This CDR3 region has 18 residues. V shed 1 base, J shed 1 base, and the junction held 9 bases outside the gene matches. Germline V gives CDR1 LGHNA, CDR2 YNFKEQ.

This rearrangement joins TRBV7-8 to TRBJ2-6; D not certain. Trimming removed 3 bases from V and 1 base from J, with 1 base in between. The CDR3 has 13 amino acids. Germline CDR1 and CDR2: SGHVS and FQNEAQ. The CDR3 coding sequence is TGTGCCAGCAGCTTTTCTGGGGCCAACGTCCTGACTTTC. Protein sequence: CASSFSGANVLTF.

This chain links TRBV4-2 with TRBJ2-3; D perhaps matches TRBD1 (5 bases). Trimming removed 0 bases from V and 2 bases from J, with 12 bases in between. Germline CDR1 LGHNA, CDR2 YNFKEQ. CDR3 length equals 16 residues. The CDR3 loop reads CASSQDGNRNTDTQYF. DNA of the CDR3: TGTGCCAGCAGCCAAGATGGGAACAGGAACACAGATACGCAGTATTTT.

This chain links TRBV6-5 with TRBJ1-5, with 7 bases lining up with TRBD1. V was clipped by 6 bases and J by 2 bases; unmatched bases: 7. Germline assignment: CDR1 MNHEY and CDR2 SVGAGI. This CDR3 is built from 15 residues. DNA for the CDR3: TGTGCCAGCAGCTCTACCGGACAGGGCAATCAGCCCCAGCATTTT. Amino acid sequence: CASSSTGQGNQPQHF.

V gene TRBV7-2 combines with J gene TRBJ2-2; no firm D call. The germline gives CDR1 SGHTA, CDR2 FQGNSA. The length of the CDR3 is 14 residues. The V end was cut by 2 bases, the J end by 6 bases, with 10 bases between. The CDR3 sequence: CASSLPRSAGELFF. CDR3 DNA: TGTGCCAGCAGCTTACCTCGGTCGGCCGGGGAGCTGTTTTTT.

The CDR3 DNA reads TGTGCCAGCAGTTACGGAACGAAGGATCAGCCCCAGCATTTT. This translates into CASSYGTKDQPQHF. The V gene is TRBV6-6, the J gene TRBJ1-5; D ambiguous. The CDR3 is 14 residues long. The V end lost 2 bases, the J end lost 5 bases, and 10 bases lay between the germline ends. CDR1 MNHNY and CDR2 SVGAGI come from the germline V gene (reference sequence).

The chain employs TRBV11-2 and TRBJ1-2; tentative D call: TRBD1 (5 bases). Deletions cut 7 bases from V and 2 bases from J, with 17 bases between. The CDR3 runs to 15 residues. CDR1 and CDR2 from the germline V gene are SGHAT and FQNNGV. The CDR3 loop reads CASNMGGVLNYGYTF. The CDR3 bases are TGTGCCAGCAATATGGGGGGGGTTCTAAACTATGGCTACACCTTC.

CDR3 DNA: TGTGCCAGCAGTGGGGCGGGGTCTAATGAAAAACTGTTTTTT. Translated, it gives CASSGAGSNEKLFF. V is TRBV2 and J is TRBJ1-4; D is undetermined. Germline CDR1 is SNHLY and CDR2 is FYNNEI. The CDR3 is 14 residues long. The V end was cut by 4 bases, the J end by 3 bases, with 9 bases between.

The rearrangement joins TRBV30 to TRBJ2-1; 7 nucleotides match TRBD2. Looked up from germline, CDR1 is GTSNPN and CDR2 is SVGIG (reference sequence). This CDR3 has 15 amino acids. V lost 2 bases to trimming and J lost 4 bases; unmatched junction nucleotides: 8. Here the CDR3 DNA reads TGTGCCTGGAGTCCGGGGAGGGGAACTTACAATGAGCAGTTCTTC. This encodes CAWSPGRGTYNEQFF.

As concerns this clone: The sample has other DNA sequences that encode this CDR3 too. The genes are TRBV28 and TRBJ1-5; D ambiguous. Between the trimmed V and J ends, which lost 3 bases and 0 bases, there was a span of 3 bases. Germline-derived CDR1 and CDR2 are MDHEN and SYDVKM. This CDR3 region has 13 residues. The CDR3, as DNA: TGTGCCAGCAGTTTGGGTAGCAATCAGCCCCAGCATTTT. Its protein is CASSLGSNQPQHF.